The present entry profiles one T cell receptor (beta chain) with its context. This entry is derived from a study of CD8+ T cells in alopecia areata. Background on the study: Treated patients received oral tofacitinib, 5 to 10 mg twice daily.

Following RNA extraction, reverse transcription yielded cDNA that acted as the sequencing template. Only in-frame clones appear in the TCRdb table, and some are missing; sequencing was by immunoSEQ multiplex PCR. The sample holds about 170,000 clones; less than 75% are singletons and the top ten take over 10%. The sequencing here drew on CD8+ T cells sorted from blood, taken at week 0. This clonotype originated in a human donor with alopecia areata.

The CDR3 loop is CASGEVGRQPQHF. The CDR3, as DNA: TGCGCCAGCGGCGAGGTGGGTCGTCAGCCCCAGCATTTT. The chain links TRBV4-1 to TRBJ1-5; D ambiguous. V lost 8 bases and J lost 6, with 14 bases in between. Per germline, CDR1 MGHRA and CDR2 YSYEKL. The CDR3 is 13 residues long.